Below, 21 T cell receptor beta chains from the same sample are listed, as sequenced in a study of blood T cell repertoires in COVID-19. The protocol was immunoSEQ multiplex PCR, while the TCRdb copy is restricted to in-frame clones and leaves out a portion. The data show approximately 270,000 clones, with 85% to 95% seen just once and approximately 2.9% held by the top ten. Sequenced sample: PBMCs or T cells enriched from blood (not recorded which). The receptors come from a man aged 40-49 years who had been exposed to COVID-19.

This chain connects TRBV27 to TRBJ1-2; 7 nucleotides align to TRBD1. J lost 6 bases, V lost 7 bases, and 11 bases had no gene match. The CDR3 is 14 amino acids. The V gene's germline CDR1 is MNHEY and CDR2 SMNVEV (reference sequence). The CDR3 region is CASIDLTGADGYTF. In nucleotides, the CDR3 is TGTGCCAGCATAGACCTAACAGGGGCGGATGGCTACACCTTC.

CDR3 sequence (DNA): TGTGCCAGCAGCCCCGGCCGGCGGGGGGGGTTGCGAAAACTGTTTTTT. Amino acids: CASSPGRRGGLRKLFF. This chain links TRBV21-1 with TRBJ1-4. TRBV21-1 is deemed a pseudogene. The CDR3 sequence is 16 residues long.

This sequence joins TRBV19 and TRBJ2-3; 11 bases fit TRBD2. The CDR3 consists of 15 residues. Per the germline V gene, CDR1 is LNHDA and CDR2 is SQIVND (reference sequence). Germline trimming cut 6 bases from V and 2 bases from J; bases unmatched to any gene: 4. CDR3 region: CASSSTSGITDTQYF. The CDR3, as DNA: TGTGCCAGTAGCTCGACTAGCGGGATCACAGATACGCAGTATTTT.

The V and J genes are TRBV5-1 and TRBJ2-7, with D uncertain. CDR3 length equals 11 residues. The V gene's germline CDR1 is SGHRS and CDR2 YFSETQ. Deletions cut 0 bases from V and 10 bases from J, with 8 bases between. The CDR3 region has the DNA TGCGCCAGCAGCTTGGCGGGTTTCCAGTACTTC. Its protein product is CASSLAGFQYF.

DNA for the CDR3: TGCGCCAGCAGCATTGGGACAGTGAACACTGAAGCTTTCTTT. Protein sequence: CASSIGTVNTEAFF. The V and J genes are TRBV4-1 and TRBJ1-1, with 7 positions matching TRBD1. The CDR3 is 14 residues long. J was trimmed by 0 bases and V by 5 bases; bases with no gene match: 3. Germline-derived CDR1 and CDR2 are MGHRA and YSYEKL.

Only one count was recorded for this clone. The V and J genes are TRBV7-9 and TRBJ1-1; 9 positions agree with TRBD1. The CDR3 has 15 residues. From germline, CDR1 is SEHNR and CDR2 FQNEAQ (reference sequence). Losses at the gene ends were 4 bases for V and 0 bases for J; bases not matched to a gene: 3. CDR3 amino acids: CASSSGTGMNTEAFF. The CDR3 DNA reads TGTGCCAGCAGCTCGGGGACAGGGATGAACACTGAAGCTTTCTTT.

V and J are TRBV5-1 and TRBJ1-5; TRBD1 agrees at 8 bases. With V trimmed by 4 bases and J by 6 bases, 18 bases remained unmatched. The germline CDR1 and CDR2 sequences are SGHRS and YFSETQ. The CDR3 has 18 amino acids. CDR3 loop: CASSPGQGRSERVQPQHF. The DNA for the CDR3 is TGCGCCAGCAGCCCAGGACAGGGCCGGAGTGAACGGGTTCAGCCCCAGCATTTT.

The gene calls are TRBV5-1 and TRBJ1-2; 7 bases are a match to TRBD1. Germline V lookup: CDR1 SGHRS, CDR2 YFSETQ. V shed 0 bases, J shed 3 bases, and the junction held 8 bases outside the gene matches. This CDR3 is 16 amino acids long. In DNA, the CDR3 is TGCGCCAGCAGCTTGGAAGGGGGCACGTTTGACTATGGCTACACCTTC. Translated: CASSLEGGTFDYGYTF. The complete variable domain, with remaining parts taken from reference TRBV5-1 and TRBJ1-2, reads KAGVTQTPRYLIKTRGQQVTLSCSPISGHRSVSWYQQTPGQGLQFLFEYFSETQRNKGNFPGRFSGRQFSNSRSEMNVSTLELGDSALYLCASSLEGGTFDYGYTFGSGTRLTVV.

V and J are TRBV28 and TRBJ2-3; D perhaps matches TRBD2 (6 bases). V lost 6 bases and J lost 6, with 19 bases in between. The CDR3 runs to 15 residues. The germline V gene encodes CDR1 MDHEN and CDR2 SYDVKM. The DNA of the CDR3 is TGTGCCAGCAGCCGCGGGGCGTTTGGGAAGGATACGCAGTATTTT. Residues: CASSRGAFGKDTQYF.

The chain carries TRBV19 and TRBJ2-5; 7 bases fit TRBD2. CDR3 length equals 13 residues. The V gene end was trimmed by 1 base and the J gene end by 4 bases; junction bases not matched to a gene: 0. Germline CDR1 and CDR2: LNHDA and SQIVND (reference sequence). The CDR3 loop reads CASSIAGGETQYF. The CDR3 bases are TGTGCCAGTAGTATAGCGGGAGGAGAGACCCAGTACTTC. Looking up the rest from reference TRBV19 and TRBJ2-5 gives the full variable domain: DGGITQSPKYLFRKEGQNVTLSCEQNLNHDAMYWYRQDPGQGLRLIYYSQIVNDFQKGDIAEGYSVSREKKESFPLTVTSAQKNPTAFYLCASSIAGGETQYFGPGTRLLVL.

The chain recombines TRBV11-2 with TRBJ2-5, with 9 bases lining up with TRBD1. The CDR3 has 14 amino acids. Germline V gene data show CDR1 as SGHAT and CDR2 as FQNNGV. Trimming took 4 bases from V and 4 from J; bases not matched to a gene: 4. The CDR3 protein is CASSYRDRVETQYF. The CDR3 DNA reads as TGTGCCAGCAGCTACCGGGACAGGGTAGAGACCCAGTACTTC.

The chain is built from TRBV2 and TRBJ2-3, with D unclear. This CDR3 comprises 14 residues. Germline CDR1 reads SNHLY; CDR2 reads FYNNEI. V lost 2 bases to trimming and J lost 0 bases, with 6 bases between them. The CDR3 loop reads CASSEFRSTDTQYF. The CDR3 nucleotides read TGTGCCAGCAGTGAATTTCGGAGCACAGATACGCAGTATTTT.

V gene TRBV5-6 combines with J gene TRBJ2-2, with 8 bases fitting TRBD2. The V segment lost 4 bases and the J segment 8 bases; nucleotides outside the gene matches: 19. CDR1 is SGHDT, CDR2 YYEEEE, per germline. The CDR3 contains 18 residues. The CDR3 DNA follows: TGTGCCAGCAGCGGAGCATCCCGGGAGACTAGCGAGGCAGGGGAGCTGTTTTTT. It encodes CASSGASRETSEAGELFF.

As DNA, the CDR3 is TGTGCCAGCAGCCAAGTTGGGGGGGTCTCCTACGAGCAGTACTTC. Protein sequence: CASSQVGGVSYEQYF. The chain carries TRBV4-2 and TRBJ2-7, with 7 bases fitting TRBD2. With 1 base clipped from V and 0 bases from J, the junction kept 3 bases outside the gene matches. Germline CDR1 and CDR2: LGHNA and YNFKEQ. The CDR3 contains 15 residues.

The chain combines TRBV5-5 with TRBJ1-4; D ambiguous. Per the germline V gene, CDR1 is SGHKS and CDR2 is YYEKEE (reference sequence). The CDR3 covers 16 residues. V shed 0 bases and J shed 0 bases, with 9 bases lying between them. The CDR3 DNA follows: TGTGCCAGCAGCTTGGGTCCGGTCGCAACTAATGAAAAACTGTTTTTT. This gives the protein CASSLGPVATNEKLFF.

V and J are TRBV6-5 and TRBJ2-1; 8 bases agree with TRBD1. The junction had 1 base not matched to a gene; V was cut back by 6 bases and J by 0 bases. Germline V CDR1 and CDR2: MNHEY, SVGAGI. The CDR3 spans 14 residues. CDR3 in DNA: TGTGCCAGCAGGACAGGGGACTCCTACAATGAGCAGTTCTTC. Translated, it gives CASRTGDSYNEQFF.

The rearrangement joins TRBV19 to TRBJ2-1, with 8 nucleotides matching TRBD2. Germline CDR1 is LNHDA and CDR2 is SQIVND (reference sequence). The CDR3 consists of 17 residues. V was clipped by 9 bases and J by 3 bases; unmatched bases: 16. CDR3 nucleotides: TGTGCCAGCCACCTAGGGATCGGGAGGGCCGTCTACAATGAGCAGTTCTTC. Translated, it gives CASHLGIGRAVYNEQFF.

The chain combines TRBV29-1 with TRBJ1-1; possibly TRBD1 for D (6 bases). This CDR3 comprises 13 residues. Germline lookup yields CDR1 SQVTM and CDR2 ANQGSEA. Trimming left V 6 bases short and J 0 bases short, with 11 bases between. The CDR3 protein is CSVQGSVNTEAFF. The CDR3, as DNA: TGCAGCGTGCAGGGGTCAGTGAACACTGAAGCTTTCTTT.

The chain links TRBV6-5 to TRBJ1-2, with TRBD1 identical over 7 bases. The CDR3 covers 14 residues. The germline CDR1 and CDR2 sequences are MNHEY and SVGAGI. V was clipped by 1 base and J by 8 bases; unmatched bases: 7. CDR3 coding DNA: TGTGCCAGCAGTTACTATCAGGGGGAAGGGGGCTACACCTTC. Protein sequence: CASSYYQGEGGYTF.

V usage is TRBV5-1 and J usage is TRBJ2-1, with D possibly TRBD2 on 6 matching bases. V lost 4 bases and J 9 bases, leaving 17 bases between the germline ends. This CDR3 spans 14 amino acids. Germline-derived CDR1 and CDR2 are SGHRS and YFSETQ. Here the CDR3 DNA reads TGCGCCAGCAGCGAGGGTGCGGGATCTAGTGAGCAGTTCTTC. It specifies CASSEGAGSSEQFF.

The chain links TRBV24-1 to TRBJ1-1, with unresolved D. V lost 2 bases and J lost 5, with 5 bases in between. The CDR3 consists of 12 residues. CDR1 KGHDR and CDR2 SFDVKD come from the germline V gene. The CDR3 DNA reads as TGTGCCACCAGTGATTCCGGGACTGAAGCTTTCTTT. Amino acids: CATSDSGTEAFF.